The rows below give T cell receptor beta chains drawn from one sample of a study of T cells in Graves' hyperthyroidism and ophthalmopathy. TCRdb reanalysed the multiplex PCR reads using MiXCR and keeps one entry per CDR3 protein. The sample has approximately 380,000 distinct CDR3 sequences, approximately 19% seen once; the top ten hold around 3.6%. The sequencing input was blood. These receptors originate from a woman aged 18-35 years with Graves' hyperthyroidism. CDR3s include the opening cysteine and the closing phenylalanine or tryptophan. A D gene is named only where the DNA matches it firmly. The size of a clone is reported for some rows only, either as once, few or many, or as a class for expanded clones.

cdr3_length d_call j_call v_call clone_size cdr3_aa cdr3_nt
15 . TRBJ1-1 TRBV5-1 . CASTTGGTRPTEAFF TGCGCCAGCACCACCGGGGGGACCCGGCCCACTGAAGCTTTCTTT
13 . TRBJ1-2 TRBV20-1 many CSARDNWIRGYTF TGCAGTGCTAGAGATAATTGGATTCGCGGCTACACCTTC
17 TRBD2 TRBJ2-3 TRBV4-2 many CASSTRLAGGLADTQYF TGTGCCAGCAGCACTAGACTAGCGGGGGGGCTAGCAGATACGCAGTATTTT
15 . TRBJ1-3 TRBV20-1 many CSAMGGTALGNTIYF TGCAGTGCTATGGGGGGGACGGCCCTTGGAAACACCATATATTTT
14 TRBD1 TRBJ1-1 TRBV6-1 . CASSEYRGRTEAFF TGTGCCAGCAGTGAGTACAGGGGGCGTACTGAAGCTTTCTTT
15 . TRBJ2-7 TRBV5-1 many CASSFAAMSGGEQYF TGCGCCAGCAGCTTCGCAGCGATGTCCGGGGGCGAGCAGTACTTC
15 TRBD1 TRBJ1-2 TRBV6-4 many CASIWGQGVNYGYTF TGTGCCAGCATTTGGGGCCAGGGGGTAAACTATGGCTACACCTTC
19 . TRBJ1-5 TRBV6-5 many CASSRDTPGATRRNQPQHF TGTGCCAGCAGTCGCGATACCCCCGGGGCGACACGCCGGAATCAGCCCCAGCATTTT
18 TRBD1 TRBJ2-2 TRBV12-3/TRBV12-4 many CASSNTGTGEGNTGELFF TGTGCCAGCAGTAACACTGGGACAGGGGAAGGGAACACCGGGGAGCTGTTTTTT
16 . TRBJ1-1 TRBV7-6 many CASSLVPGTMNTEAFF TGTGCCAGCAGCCTAGTACCGGGAACTATGAACACTGAAGCTTTCTTT
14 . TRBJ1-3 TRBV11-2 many CASSLQRSGNTIYF TGTGCCAGCAGCTTACAGCGCTCTGGAAACACCATATATTTT
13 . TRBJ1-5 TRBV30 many CAWSGGIDQPQHF TGTGCCTGGAGTGGAGGGATAGATCAGCCCCAGCATTTT
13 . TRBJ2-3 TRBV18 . CASSPPGADTQYF TGTGCCAGCTCACCACCAGGCGCAGATACGCAGTATTTT
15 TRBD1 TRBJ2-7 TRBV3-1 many CASSQPTGQAYEQYF TGTGCCAGCAGCCAACCCACCGGACAGGCCTACGAGCAGTACTTC
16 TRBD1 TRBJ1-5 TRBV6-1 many CASSRRRGQSNQPQHF TGTGCCAGCAGCAGGCGGAGGGGGCAGAGCAATCAGCCCCAGCATTTT
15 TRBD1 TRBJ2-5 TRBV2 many CASRNRGRDKETQYF TGTGCCAGCAGAAACAGGGGAAGGGACAAAGAGACCCAGTACTTC
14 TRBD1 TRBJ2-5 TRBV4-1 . CASSPTGDRETQYF TGCGCCAGCAGCCCAACAGGGGACCGGGAGACCCAGTACTTC
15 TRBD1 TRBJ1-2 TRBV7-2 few CASSLPGQGSYGYTF TGTGCCAGCAGCTTGCCGGGACAGGGGTCCTATGGCTACACCTTC
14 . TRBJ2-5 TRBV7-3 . CASSTRGAGETQYF TGTGCCAGCAGTACCAGGGGGGCCGGGGAGACCCAGTACTTC
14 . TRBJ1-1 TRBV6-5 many CASSYTGSGTEAFF TGTGCCAGCAGTTACACAGGGTCAGGCACTGAAGCTTTCTTT
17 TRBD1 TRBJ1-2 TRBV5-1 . CASSSDLRTGGVYGYTF TGCGCCAGCAGCTCGGACCTAAGGACAGGGGGCGTATATGGCTACACCTTC
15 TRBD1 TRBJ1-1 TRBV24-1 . CATSDSTGGTAEAFF TGTGCCACCAGTGATTCGACAGGGGGCACCGCTGAAGCTTTCTTT
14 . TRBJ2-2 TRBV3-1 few CASSQGWPAGELFF TGTGCCAGCAGCCAGGGTTGGCCAGCCGGGGAGCTGTTTTTT
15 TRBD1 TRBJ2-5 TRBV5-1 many CASSLATGVAETQYF TGCGCCAGCAGCTTGGCTACAGGGGTGGCGGAGACCCAGTACTTC
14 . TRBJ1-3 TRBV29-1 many CSVELRTAGNTIYF TGCAGCGTTGAATTACGGACTGCTGGAAACACCATATATTTT
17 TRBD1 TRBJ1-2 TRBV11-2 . CASSLDAPTGREYGYTF TGTGCCAGCAGCTTAGATGCCCCGACAGGGCGAGAGTATGGCTACACCTTC
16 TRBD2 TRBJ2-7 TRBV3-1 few CASSPGLAGVRDEQYF TGTGCCAGCAGCCCCGGGCTAGCGGGGGTCCGAGACGAGCAGTACTTC
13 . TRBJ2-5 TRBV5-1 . CASSFSVQETQYF TGCGCCAGCAGCTTCTCTGTCCAAGAGACCCAGTACTTC
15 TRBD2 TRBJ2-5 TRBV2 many CASSVSRGVPETQYF TGTGCCAGCAGTGTCTCGCGGGGGGTGCCCGAGACCCAGTACTTC
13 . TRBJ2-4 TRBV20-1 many CSARPGDKNIQYF TGCAGTGCTAGACCAGGGGACAAAAACATTCAGTACTTC
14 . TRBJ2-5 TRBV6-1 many CASRRQLQQETQYF TGTGCCAGCCGTAGACAGCTTCAACAAGAGACCCAGTACTTC
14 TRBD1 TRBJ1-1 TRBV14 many CASSQGGWGTVAFF TGTGCCAGCAGCCAAGGCGGGTGGGGGACAGTAGCTTTCTTT
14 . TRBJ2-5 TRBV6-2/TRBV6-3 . CASSYDAGRETQYF TGTGCCAGCAGTTACGATGCGGGTAGGGAGACCCAGTACTTC
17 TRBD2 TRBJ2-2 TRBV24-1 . CATSDPTSGRIGGELFF TGTGCCACCAGTGACCCAACTAGCGGGAGAATTGGCGGGGAGCTGTTTTTT
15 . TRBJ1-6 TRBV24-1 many CATSGPDSTNSPLHF TGTGCCACCAGTGGCCCGGACAGCACTAATTCACCCCTCCACTTT
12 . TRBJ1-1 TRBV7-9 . CASSPRQDGTFF TGTGCCAGCAGCCCTCGACAGGACGGGACTTTCTTT
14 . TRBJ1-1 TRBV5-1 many CASSRGGVNTEAFF TGCGCCAGCAGCCGTGGGGGGGTGAACACTGAAGCTTTCTTT
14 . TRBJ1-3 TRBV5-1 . CASSPAGFGNTIYF TGCGCCAGCAGCCCCGCGGGCTTTGGAAACACCATATATTTT
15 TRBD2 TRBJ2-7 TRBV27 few CASSLDTGGSYEQYF TGTGCCAGCAGTTTAGATACGGGGGGCTCCTACGAGCAGTACTTC
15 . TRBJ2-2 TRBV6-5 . CASSYEGGHTGELFF TGTGCCAGCAGTTACGAGGGGGGCCACACCGGGGAGCTGTTTTTT
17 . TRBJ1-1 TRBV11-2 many CASSPGGLGSGNTEAFF TGTGCCAGCAGCCCGGGGGGATTAGGGAGTGGAAACACTGAAGCTTTCTTT
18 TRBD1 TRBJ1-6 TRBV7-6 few CASSLGQGFGSYNSPLHF TGTGCCAGCAGCTTAGGACAGGGATTCGGCTCCTATAATTCACCCCTCCACTTT
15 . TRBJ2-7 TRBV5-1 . CASSLEGANPYEQYF TGCGCCAGCAGCTTGGAAGGAGCGAATCCCTACGAGCAGTACTTC
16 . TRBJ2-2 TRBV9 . CASSVGTIKNTGELFF TGTGCCAGCAGCGTAGGGACAATAAAAAACACCGGGGAGCTGTTTTTT
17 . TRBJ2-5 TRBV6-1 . CASSVWGGGTAQETQYF TGTGCCAGCAGTGTCTGGGGGGGGGGCACGGCCCAAGAGACCCAGTACTTC